This passage covers 23 T cell receptor beta chains from one sample sequenced in a study of blood T cell repertoires in COVID-19. Some clones are missing from TCRdb's copy, which holds only in-frame ones; the method was immunoSEQ multiplex PCR. The top ten hold more than 0.95% of the sample, which has around 60,000 clones, 70% to 90% seen once. Sample: peripheral blood. These receptors all stem from a middle-aged man with acute or convalescent COVID-19.

The V call is TRBV25-1, the J call TRBJ1-2; D uncertain. V was clipped by 9 bases and J by 1 base, with 6 bases between them. CDR3 size: 11 residues. The germline V gene encodes CDR1 MGHDK and CDR2 SYGVNS. The CDR3 here is CASSNNYGYTF. DNA of the CDR3: TGTGCCAGTTCAAATAACTATGGCTACACCTTC.

The rearrangement uses TRBV2 and TRBJ1-1; D perhaps matches TRBD1 (5 bases). The CDR3 is 12 amino acids. V dropped 5 bases and J dropped 3 bases, with 7 bases sitting between them. Germline V gene lookup returns CDR1 SNHLY and CDR2 FYNNEI. The CDR3 here is CASSQGYTEAFF. In nucleotides, the CDR3 is TGTGCCAGCAGTCAGGGCTACACTGAAGCTTTCTTT.

DNA for the CDR3: TGCAGCGTTGAGGGACTTGGCGGACCCGGGGAGCTGTTTTTT. It specifies CSVEGLGGPGELFF. The V call is TRBV29-1, the J call TRBJ2-2; tentative D call: TRBD2 (6 bases). CDR1 is SQVTM, CDR2 ANQGSEA, per germline. The V gene lost 3 bases and the J gene lost 6 bases, with 14 bases spanning the gap. This CDR3 region has 14 residues.

The rearrangement joins TRBV6-6 to TRBJ2-3; TRBD2 agrees at 11 bases. The germline gives CDR1 MNHNY, CDR2 SVGAGI (reference sequence). The CDR3 extends over 15 amino acids. Germline trimming cut 8 bases from V and 4 bases from J; bases unmatched to any gene: 8. The CDR3 DNA reads as TGTGCCAGCGGTAGCGGGGGGGCGGGCGCAGATACGCAGTATTTT. Protein: CASGSGGAGADTQYF.

In its sample, this clone was seen a few times. V and J are TRBV19 and TRBJ2-3; 10 positions agree with TRBD2. Per the germline V gene, CDR1 is LNHDA and CDR2 is SQIVND (reference sequence). The CDR3 contains 17 residues. J was trimmed by 8 bases and V by 1 base; bases with no gene match: 12. The CDR3 protein is CASSIGPTSGAWGTQYF. For the CDR3, the DNA is TGTGCCAGTAGTATAGGCCCCACTAGCGGGGCTTGGGGTACGCAGTATTTT.

The genes are TRBV30 and TRBJ1-6, with a weak D call TRBD1 (5 bases). The V gene's germline CDR1 is GTSNPN and CDR2 SVGIG (reference sequence). The CDR3 spans 13 residues. Trimming left V 5 bases short and J 10 bases short, with 15 bases between. The CDR3 here is CAWSNGGGSPLHF. In DNA form, the CDR3 reads TGTGCCTGGTCAAACGGGGGAGGATCACCCCTCCACTTT.

The chain recombines TRBV4-1 with TRBJ1-1, with a weak D call TRBD1 (5 bases). V was pared by 1 base and J by 4 bases, with 16 bases between. Looked up from germline, CDR1 is MGHRA and CDR2 is YSYEKL. This CDR3 is 16 amino acids long. Written as DNA, the CDR3 is TGCGCCAGCAGCCAAGTCAGGGCCCTCCCGAGCACTGAAGCTTTCTTT. Encoded protein: CASSQVRALPSTEAFF.

CDR3 amino acids: CASSLTSGYYEQYF. CDR3 sequence (DNA): TGTGCCAGCAGTTTGACTAGCGGTTACTACGAGCAGTACTTC. This chain joins TRBV6-5 and TRBJ2-7; 9 nucleotides agree with TRBD2. The CDR3 extends over 14 amino acids. Germline values: CDR1 MNHEY, CDR2 SVGAGI. V lost 4 bases to trimming and J lost 3 bases; unmatched junction nucleotides: 4.

The chain employs TRBV4-1 and TRBJ1-1, with D perhaps TRBD1 (6 bases). Trimming removed 4 bases at V and 0 bases at J, with 9 bases between. This CDR3 spans 14 amino acids. In germline, CDR1 is MGHRA, CDR2 YSYEKL. Here the CDR3 reads CASSPGQMNTEAFF. The CDR3 nucleotides are TGCGCCAGCAGCCCCGGACAGATGAACACTGAAGCTTTCTTT.

CDR3 nucleotide sequence: TGCAGCGTTGGACAGCCGAACACTGAAGCTTTCTTT. It encodes CSVGQPNTEAFF. The V gene is TRBV29-1, the J gene TRBJ1-1; TRBD1 might be the D (5 bases). Trimming left V 4 bases short and J 1 base short, with 7 bases between. CDR3 length: 12 residues. Germline assignment: CDR1 SQVTM and CDR2 ANQGSEA.

The chain links TRBV2 to TRBJ2-2; D gene ambiguous. This CDR3 spans 14 amino acids. CDR1 and CDR2 from the germline V gene are SNHLY and FYNNEI. The V end lost 2 bases, the J end lost 0 bases, and 4 bases lay between the germline ends. CDR3 sequence reads: CASSETANTGELFF. For the CDR3, the DNA is TGTGCCAGCAGTGAAACGGCGAACACCGGGGAGCTGTTTTTT.

This chain connects TRBV12-3 or TRBV12-4 to TRBJ2-1, with D perhaps TRBD1 (5 bases). The CDR3 consists of 12 residues. Trimming shortened V by 1 base and J by 9 bases, and 7 bases separated the two germline ends. The CDR3 loop is CASSLGRGEQFF. The CDR3 nucleotides are TGTGCCAGCAGTTTAGGAAGGGGTGAGCAGTTCTTC.

With regard to this clone: One junction end disagrees with the germline gene, perhaps due to a read error. The chain carries TRBV27 and TRBJ2-7; D gene ambiguous. The germline V gene encodes CDR1 MNHEY and CDR2 SMNVEV (reference sequence). The CDR3 is made up of 10 amino acids. The CDR3 DNA reads as TGTGCCATCCGAGACTCCCCTAGGAACTTC. Protein: CAIRDSPRNF.

The chain carries TRBV7-9 and TRBJ2-7; 8 bases fit TRBD1. The CDR3 loop spans 13 amino acids. The germline gives CDR1 SEHNR, CDR2 FQNEAQ (reference sequence). The V gene end was trimmed by 5 bases and the J gene end by 2 bases; junction bases not matched to a gene: 2. CDR3 bases: TGTGCCAGCAGCCGGACAGGGACCTACGAGCAGTACTTC. Residues: CASSRTGTYEQYF. The full variable domain, with the rest looked up from reference TRBV7-9 and TRBJ2-7, is DTGVSQNPRHKITKRGQNVTFRCDPISEHNRLYWYRQTLGQGPEFLTYFQNEAQLEKSRLLSDRFSAERPKGSFSTLEIQRTEQGDSAMYLCASSRTGTYEQYFGPGTRLTVT.

V is TRBV9 and J is TRBJ2-2; TRBD1 matches at 7 bases. The V segment lost 4 bases and the J segment 0 bases; nucleotides outside the gene matches: 6. CDR1 and CDR2 (germline): SGDLS, YYNGEE. CDR3 length: 16 residues. CDR3 in DNA: TGTGCCAGCAGCCGACCCGGGACAGCGAACACCGGGGAGCTGTTTTTT. It codes for CASSRPGTANTGELFF.

This rearrangement joins TRBV5-1 to TRBJ1-2, with 7 bases lining up with TRBD1. J was trimmed by 6 bases and V by 7 bases; bases with no gene match: 3. The germline gives CDR1 SGHRS, CDR2 YFSETQ. This CDR3 region has 11 residues. CDR3 loop: CASEGADGYTF. The CDR3 DNA is TGCGCCAGCGAGGGGGCTGATGGCTACACCTTC. Combining the CDR3 with reference TRBV5-1 and TRBJ1-2 gives the whole variable domain KAGVTQTPRYLIKTRGQQVTLSCSPISGHRSVSWYQQTPGQGLQFLFEYFSETQRNKGNFPGRFSGRQFSNSRSEMNVSTLELGDSALYLCASEGADGYTFGSGTRLTVV.

This rearrangement joins TRBV27 to TRBJ2-7; 9 bases are shared with TRBD1. Trimming took 8 bases from V and 4 from J; bases not matched to a gene: 12. Germline assignment: CDR1 MNHEY and CDR2 SMNVEV (reference sequence). CDR3 length equals 15 residues. CDR3 in amino acids: CASGTGGARLYEQYF. The DNA for the CDR3 is TGTGCCAGCGGAACAGGGGGCGCCCGGTTGTACGAGCAGTACTTC.

Comments on this clone: Other DNA variants within this sample encode the same CDR3. This chain uses TRBV19 with TRBJ2-1; no reliable D call. The V end lost 5 bases, the J end lost 9 bases, and 11 bases lay between the germline ends. The V gene's germline CDR1 is LNHDA and CDR2 SQIVND (reference sequence). This CDR3 is 12 amino acids long. For the CDR3, the DNA is TGTGCCAGTAGTCTCCAGGTCGGTGAGCAGTTCTTC. This sequence encodes CASSLQVGEQFF.

The chain recombines TRBV9 with TRBJ1-2; TRBD1 matches 8 bases. V lost 0 bases, J lost 8 bases, and 3 bases stayed unmatched. Germline V CDR1 and CDR2: SGDLS, YYNGEE. CDR3 length equals 13 residues. The CDR3 reads CASSVGTGNGYTF. CDR3 in DNA: TGTGCCAGCAGCGTAGGGACAGGGAACGGCTACACCTTC.

The rearrangement links TRBV6-1 to TRBJ2-3; weak D call: TRBD1 (5 bases). This CDR3 has 16 residues. With 6 bases removed from V and 3 bases from J, the gap between germline ends came to 19 bases. Germline V gene lookup returns CDR1 MNHNS and CDR2 SASEGT. The CDR3 sequence is CASRETFSRQTDTQYF. The CDR3 nucleotides read TGTGCCAGCAGGGAAACGTTCTCCCGACAGACAGATACGCAGTATTTT.

V gene TRBV9 combines with J gene TRBJ2-3; the match to TRBD2 covers 11 bases. Germline V CDR1 and CDR2: SGDLS, YYNGEE. The CDR3 is 16 residues long. V was clipped by 4 bases and J by 5 bases; unmatched bases: 9. This CDR3 reads CASSPPTSGEIDTQYF. CDR3 nucleotide sequence: TGTGCCAGCAGCCCCCCGACTAGCGGGGAGATAGATACGCAGTATTTT.

V is TRBV3-1 (or the pseudogene TRBV3-2) and J is TRBJ1-6; D is uncertain. V was pared by 0 bases and J by 8 bases, with 11 bases between. The CDR3 is 15 residues long. The germline V gene encodes CDR1 LGHDT and CDR2 YNNKEL (reference sequence). In nucleotides, the CDR3 is TGTGCCAGCAGCCAAGACCTGCTGGCTTATTCACCCCTCCACTTT. Encoded protein: CASSQDLLAYSPLHF.

This clone was detected once. V usage is TRBV30 and J usage is TRBJ1-6; D call uncertain. V was pared by 0 bases and J by 4 bases, with 10 bases between. Per the germline V gene, CDR1 is GTSNPN and CDR2 is SVGIG (reference sequence). This CDR3 contains 15 residues. This CDR3 is CAWSVYTEYNSPLHF. For the CDR3, the DNA is TGTGCCTGGAGTGTATACACAGAATATAATTCACCCCTCCACTTT.